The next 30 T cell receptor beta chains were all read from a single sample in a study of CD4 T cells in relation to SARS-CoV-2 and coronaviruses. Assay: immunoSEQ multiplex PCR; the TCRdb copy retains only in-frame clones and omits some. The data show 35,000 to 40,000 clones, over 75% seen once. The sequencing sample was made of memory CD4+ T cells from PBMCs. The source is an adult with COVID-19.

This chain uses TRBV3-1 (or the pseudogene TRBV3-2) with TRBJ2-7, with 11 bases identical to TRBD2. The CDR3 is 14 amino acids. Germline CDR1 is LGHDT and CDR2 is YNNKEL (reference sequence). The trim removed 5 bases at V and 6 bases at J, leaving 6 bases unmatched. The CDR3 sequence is CASSVAGGPSEQYF. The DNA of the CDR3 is TGTGCCAGCAGCGTAGCGGGGGGGCCGAGCGAGCAGTACTTC.

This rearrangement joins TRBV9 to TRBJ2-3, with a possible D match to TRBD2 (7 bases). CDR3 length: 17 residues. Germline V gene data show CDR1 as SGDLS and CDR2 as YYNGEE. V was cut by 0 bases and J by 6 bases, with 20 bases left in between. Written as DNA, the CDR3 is TGTGCCAGCAGCGTAGACCCAAGGGGGGGGCAATTGGATACGCAGTATTTT. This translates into CASSVDPRGGQLDTQYF. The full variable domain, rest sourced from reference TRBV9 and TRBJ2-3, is DSGVTQTPKHLITATGQRVTLRCSPRSGDLSVYWYQQSLDQGLQFLIQYYNGEERAKGNILERFSAQQFPDLHSELNLSSLELGDSALYFCASSVDPRGGQLDTQYFGPGTRLTVL.

The CDR3 here is CASSYAGTAGELFF. The CDR3 coding sequence is TGTGCCAGCAGTTACGCGGGGACCGCCGGGGAGCTGTTTTTT. V is TRBV27 and J is TRBJ2-2; a weak D match, TRBD2 (6 bases). The V end was cut by 4 bases, the J end by 6 bases, with 12 bases between. The CDR3 runs 14 residues. Germline-derived CDR1 and CDR2 are MNHEY and SMNVEV (reference sequence).

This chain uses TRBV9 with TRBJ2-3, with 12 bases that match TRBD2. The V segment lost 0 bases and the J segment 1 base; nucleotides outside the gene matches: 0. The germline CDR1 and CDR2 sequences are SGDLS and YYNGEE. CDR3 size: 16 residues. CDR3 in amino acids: CASSVGTSGGTDTQYF. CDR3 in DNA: TGTGCCAGCAGCGTAGGGACTAGCGGGGGCACAGATACGCAGTATTTT.

CDR3 nucleotide sequence: TGTGCCACCAGTGACCCTACAGGGTATGGAAGTGAAAAACTGTTTTTT. It yields the protein CATSDPTGYGSEKLFF. The V and J genes are TRBV24-1 and TRBJ1-4, with D tentatively TRBD1 (6 bases). V was pared by 4 bases and J by 7 bases, with 18 bases between. Germline CDR1 and CDR2: KGHDR and SFDVKD. There are 16 residues in the CDR3.

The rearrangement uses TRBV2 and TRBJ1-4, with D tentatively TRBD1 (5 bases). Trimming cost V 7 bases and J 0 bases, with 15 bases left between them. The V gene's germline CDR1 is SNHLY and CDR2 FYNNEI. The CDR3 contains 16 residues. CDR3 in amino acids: CASNGGGAATNEKLFF. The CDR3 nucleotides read TGTGCCAGCAACGGGGGAGGCGCTGCAACTAATGAAAAACTGTTTTTT.

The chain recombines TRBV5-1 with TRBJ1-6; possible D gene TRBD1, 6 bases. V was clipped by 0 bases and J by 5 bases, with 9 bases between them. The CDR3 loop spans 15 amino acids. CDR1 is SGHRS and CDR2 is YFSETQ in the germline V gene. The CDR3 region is CASSLEGQDNSPLHF. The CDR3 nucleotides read TGCGCCAGCAGCTTGGAGGGACAAGATAATTCACCCCTCCACTTT.

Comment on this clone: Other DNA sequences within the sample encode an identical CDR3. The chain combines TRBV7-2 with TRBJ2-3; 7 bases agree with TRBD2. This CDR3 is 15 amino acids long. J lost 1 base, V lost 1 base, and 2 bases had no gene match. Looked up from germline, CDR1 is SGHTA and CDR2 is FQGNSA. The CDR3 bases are TGTGCCAGCAGCTTAGGTCGGGGGGGCACAGATACGCAGTATTTT. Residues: CASSLGRGGTDTQYF.

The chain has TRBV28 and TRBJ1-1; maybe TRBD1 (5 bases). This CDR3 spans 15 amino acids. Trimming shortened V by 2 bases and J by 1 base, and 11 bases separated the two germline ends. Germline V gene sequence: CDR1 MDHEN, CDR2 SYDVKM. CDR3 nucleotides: TGTGCCAGCAGTTTACCGGACAATTCGAACACTGAAGCTTTCTTT. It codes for CASSLPDNSNTEAFF.

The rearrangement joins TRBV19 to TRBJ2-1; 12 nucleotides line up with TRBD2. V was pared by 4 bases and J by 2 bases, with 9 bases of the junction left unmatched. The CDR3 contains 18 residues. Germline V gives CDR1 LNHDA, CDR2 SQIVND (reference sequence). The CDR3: CASSRSTASGGAYNEQFF. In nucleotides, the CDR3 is TGTGCCAGTAGTAGGAGTACAGCTAGCGGGGGGGCCTACAATGAGCAGTTCTTC.

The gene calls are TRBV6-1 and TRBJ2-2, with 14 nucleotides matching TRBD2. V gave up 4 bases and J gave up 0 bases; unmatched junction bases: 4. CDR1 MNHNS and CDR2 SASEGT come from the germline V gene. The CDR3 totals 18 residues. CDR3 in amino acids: CASSALTSGGANTGELFF. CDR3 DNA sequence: TGTGCCAGCAGTGCCCTGACTAGCGGGGGGGCGAACACCGGGGAGCTGTTTTTT.

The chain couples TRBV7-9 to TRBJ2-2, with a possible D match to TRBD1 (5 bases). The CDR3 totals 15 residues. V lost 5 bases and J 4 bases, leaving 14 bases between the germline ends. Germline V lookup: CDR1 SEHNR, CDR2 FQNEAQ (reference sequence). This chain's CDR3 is CASSLMGLSTGELFF. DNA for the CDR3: TGTGCCAGCAGCCTAATGGGGCTCAGCACCGGGGAGCTGTTTTTT. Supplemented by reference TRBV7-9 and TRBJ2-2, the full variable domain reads DTGVSQNPRHKITKRGQNVTFRCDPISEHNRLYWYRQTLGQGPEFLTYFQNEAQLEKSRLLSDRFSAERPKGSFSTLEIQRTEQGDSAMYLCASSLMGLSTGELFFGEGSRLTVL.

CDR3 amino acids: CASTLNVWEQYF. The CDR3 nucleotides read TGTGCCAGCACCCTAAACGTCTGGGAGCAGTACTTC. This sequence joins TRBV6-6 and TRBJ2-7; unclear D gene. The CDR3 covers 12 residues. V lost 7 bases, J lost 7 bases, and 14 bases lay in between. CDR1 and CDR2 from the germline V gene are MNHNY and SVGAGI (reference sequence).

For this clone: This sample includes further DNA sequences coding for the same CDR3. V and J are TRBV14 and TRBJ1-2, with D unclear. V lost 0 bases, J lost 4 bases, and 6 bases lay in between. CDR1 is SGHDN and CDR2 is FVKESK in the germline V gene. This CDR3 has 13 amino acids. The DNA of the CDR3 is TGTGCCAGCAGCCAAGATAGGGTCTATGGCTACACCTTC. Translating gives CASSQDRVYGYTF.

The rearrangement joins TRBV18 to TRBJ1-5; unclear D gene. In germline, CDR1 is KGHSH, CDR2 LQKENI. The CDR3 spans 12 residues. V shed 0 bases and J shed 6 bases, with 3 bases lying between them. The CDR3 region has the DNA TGTGCCAGCTCACCACCGGGTCAGCCCCAGCATTTT. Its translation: CASSPPGQPQHF.

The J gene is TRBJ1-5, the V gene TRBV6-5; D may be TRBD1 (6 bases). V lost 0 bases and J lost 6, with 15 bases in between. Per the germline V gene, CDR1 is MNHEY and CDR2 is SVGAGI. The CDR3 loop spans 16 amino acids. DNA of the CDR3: TGTGCCAGCAGTTACTCGAGTGGGGGGCACGGTCAGCCCCAGCATTTT. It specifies CASSYSSGGHGQPQHF.

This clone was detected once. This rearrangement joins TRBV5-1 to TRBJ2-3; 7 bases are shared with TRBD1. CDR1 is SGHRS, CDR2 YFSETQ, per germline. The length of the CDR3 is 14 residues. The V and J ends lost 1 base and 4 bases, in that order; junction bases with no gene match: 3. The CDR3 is CASSLLQGSDTQYF. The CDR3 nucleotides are TGCGCCAGCAGCTTGCTACAGGGGTCAGATACGCAGTATTTT.

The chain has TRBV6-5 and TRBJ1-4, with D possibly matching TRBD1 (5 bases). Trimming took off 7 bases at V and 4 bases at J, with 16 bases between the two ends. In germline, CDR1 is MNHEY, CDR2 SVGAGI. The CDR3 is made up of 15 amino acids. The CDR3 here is CASKGTGGNNEKLFF. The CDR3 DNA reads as TGTGCCAGCAAGGGGACCGGAGGAAATAATGAAAAACTGTTTTTT.

CDR3 nucleotide sequence: TGTGCCAGCAGTGATAGGAGGAGTTCTACTTGGGCCACTGAAGCTTTCTTT. Protein: CASSDRRSSTWATEAFF. The chain links TRBV2 to TRBJ1-1, with D uncertain. The V gene's germline CDR1 is SNHLY and CDR2 FYNNEI. CDR3 length equals 17 residues. V was trimmed by 3 bases and J by 4 bases, leaving 21 bases between them.

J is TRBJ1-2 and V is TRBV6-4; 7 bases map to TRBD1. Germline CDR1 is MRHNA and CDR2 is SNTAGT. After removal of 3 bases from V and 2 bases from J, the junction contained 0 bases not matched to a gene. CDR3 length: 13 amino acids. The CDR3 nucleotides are TGTGCCAGCAGTGAGGACAGGAACTATGGCTACACCTTC. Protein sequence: CASSEDRNYGYTF.

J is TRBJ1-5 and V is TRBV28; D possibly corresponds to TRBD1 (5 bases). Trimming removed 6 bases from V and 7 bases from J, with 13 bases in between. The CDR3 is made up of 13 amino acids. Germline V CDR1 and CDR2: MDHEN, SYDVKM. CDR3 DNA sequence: TGTGCCAGCAGCCCTGGGGGTCCCCAGCCCCAGCATTTT. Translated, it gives CASSPGGPQPQHF. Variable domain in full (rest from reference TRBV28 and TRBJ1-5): DVKVTQSSRYLVKRTGEKVFLECVQDMDHENMFWYRQDPGLGLRLIYFSYDVKMKEKGDIPEGYSVSREKKERFSLILESASTNQTSMYLCASSPGGPQPQHFGDGTRLSIL.

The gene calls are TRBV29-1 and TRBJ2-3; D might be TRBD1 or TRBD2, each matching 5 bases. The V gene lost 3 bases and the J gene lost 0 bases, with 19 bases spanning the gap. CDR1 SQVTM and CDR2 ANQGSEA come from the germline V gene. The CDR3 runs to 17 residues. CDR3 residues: CSVDGPGGRISTDTQYF. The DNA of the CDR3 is TGCAGCGTTGATGGCCCTGGGGGACGGATAAGCACAGATACGCAGTATTTT.

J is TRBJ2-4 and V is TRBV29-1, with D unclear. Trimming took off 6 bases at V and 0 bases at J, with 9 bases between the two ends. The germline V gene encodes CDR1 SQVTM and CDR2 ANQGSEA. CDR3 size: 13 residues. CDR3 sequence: CSVLEGAKNIQYF. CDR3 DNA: TGCAGCGTCTTGGAAGGAGCCAAAAACATTCAGTACTTC.

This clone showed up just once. The CDR3 coding sequence is TGTGCCAGCAGCTCGGGACAGGGGGCGCGAGATGAGCAGTTCTTC. Protein: CASSSGQGARDEQFF. The chain uses TRBV5-8 and TRBJ2-1; 12 bases agree with TRBD1. The CDR3 is made up of 15 amino acids. Trimming cost V 3 bases and J 8 bases; bases outside gene matches: 6. CDR1 is SGHTS, CDR2 YDEGEE, per germline.

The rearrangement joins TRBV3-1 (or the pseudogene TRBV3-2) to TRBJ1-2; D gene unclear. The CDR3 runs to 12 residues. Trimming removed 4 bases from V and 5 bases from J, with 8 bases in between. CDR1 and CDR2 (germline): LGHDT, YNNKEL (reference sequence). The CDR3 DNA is TGTGCCAGCAGCCTAGTTGATTATGGCTACACCTTC. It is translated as CASSLVDYGYTF.

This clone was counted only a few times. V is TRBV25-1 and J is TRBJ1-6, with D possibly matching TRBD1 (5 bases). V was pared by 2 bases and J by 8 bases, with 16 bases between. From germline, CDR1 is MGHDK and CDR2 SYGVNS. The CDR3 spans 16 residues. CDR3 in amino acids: CASSETFGGSDSPLHF. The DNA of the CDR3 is TGTGCCAGCAGTGAAACATTCGGGGGTAGTGATTCACCCCTCCACTTT.

CDR3 DNA: TGTGCCAGCAGGGGCCTAAGGATTGACTATGGCTACACCTTC. The encoded protein is CASRGLRIDYGYTF. The J gene is TRBJ1-2, the V gene TRBV9; the D is unclear. The CDR3 has 14 residues. Trimming removed 5 bases at V and 3 bases at J, with 14 bases between. From germline, CDR1 is SGDLS and CDR2 YYNGEE. Based on the CDR3 plus reference TRBV9 and TRBJ1-2, the full variable domain is DSGVTQTPKHLITATGQRVTLRCSPRSGDLSVYWYQQSLDQGLQFLIQYYNGEERAKGNILERFSAQQFPDLHSELNLSSLELGDSALYFCASRGLRIDYGYTFGSGTRLTVV.

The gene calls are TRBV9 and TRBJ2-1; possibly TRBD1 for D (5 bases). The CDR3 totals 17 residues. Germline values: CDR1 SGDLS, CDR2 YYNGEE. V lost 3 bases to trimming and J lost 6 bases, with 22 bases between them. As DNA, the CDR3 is TGTGCCAGCAGCGCTAGGACCGCGCCCGTGGGGCCCAATGAGCAGTTCTTC. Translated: CASSARTAPVGPNEQFF. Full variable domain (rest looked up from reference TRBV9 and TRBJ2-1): DSGVTQTPKHLITATGQRVTLRCSPRSGDLSVYWYQQSLDQGLQFLIQYYNGEERAKGNILERFSAQQFPDLHSELNLSSLELGDSALYFCASSARTAPVGPNEQFFGPGTRLTVL.

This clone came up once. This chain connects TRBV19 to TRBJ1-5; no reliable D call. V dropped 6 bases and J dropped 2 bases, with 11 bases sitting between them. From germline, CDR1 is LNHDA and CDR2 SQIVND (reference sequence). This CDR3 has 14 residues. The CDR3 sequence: CASSRHVGNQPQHF. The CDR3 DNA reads TGTGCCAGTAGCAGACATGTAGGCAATCAGCCCCAGCATTTT.

CDR3 loop: CASRGTGSAGELFF. The CDR3 region has the DNA TGTGCCAGCAGGGGAACAGGGTCCGCCGGGGAGCTGTTTTTT. The chain employs TRBV2 and TRBJ2-2, with D possibly matching TRBD1 (6 bases). This CDR3 is 14 amino acids long. Per germline, CDR1 SNHLY and CDR2 FYNNEI. V was cut by 6 bases and J by 6 bases, with 14 bases left in between.